Each of the 19 T cell receptor beta chains below was sequenced from the same sample in a study of vaccination effects on CD4 cells after COVID-19. Data came from immunoSEQ multiplex PCR; TCRdb stores just in-frame clones and leaves some out. The table records some 70,000 clones, 80% of them present only once. No cognate antigen is known for these TCRs. Ahead of sequencing, the ViraFEST assay grew antigen-specific CD4+ T cells using viral peptide pools. It was after approximately 10 days of culture that CD4+ T cells were isolated. Each vaccine recipient was nucleocapsid antibody negative and had no prior SARS-CoV-2 infection. Sample: CD4+ T cells from PBMCs cultured with SARS-CoV-2 spike peptides, taken before COVID-19 vaccination. Every receptor here comes from a human donor who received a COVID-19 vaccine.

V usage is TRBV6-6 and J usage is TRBJ1-5; the D is unclear. The CDR3 covers 12 residues. Between the trimmed V and J ends, which lost 6 bases and 8 bases, there was a span of 11 bases. Germline V lookup: CDR1 MNHNY, CDR2 SVGAGI (reference sequence). CDR3 amino acids: CASSRPKEPQHF. In DNA, the CDR3 is TGTGCCAGCAGCAGACCGAAGGAGCCCCAGCATTTT.

The chain carries TRBV5-1 and TRBJ2-3; unclear D gene. Germline V gene data show CDR1 as SGHRS and CDR2 as YFSETQ. The CDR3 is made up of 16 amino acids. V was shortened by 2 bases and J by 4 bases, with 17 bases between the two germline ends. CDR3 amino acids: CASSLIPGPMADTQYF. The CDR3 coding sequence is TGCGCCAGCAGCTTAATTCCGGGCCCCATGGCAGATACGCAGTATTTT.

This clone was counted a single time. This chain connects TRBV7-2 to TRBJ2-3; TRBD2 matches 9 bases. Looked up from germline, CDR1 is SGHTA and CDR2 is FQGNSA. The CDR3 contains 15 residues. V gave up 1 base and J gave up 2 bases; unmatched junction bases: 1. The chain's CDR3 is CASSLGGGATDTQYF. CDR3 in DNA: TGTGCCAGCAGCTTAGGCGGGGGGGCCACAGATACGCAGTATTTT.

The gene calls are TRBV19 and TRBJ2-1, with 7 bases matching TRBD2. This CDR3 region has 13 residues. Trimming removed 6 bases from V and 8 bases from J; junction bases left unmatched: 7. Germline assignment: CDR1 LNHDA and CDR2 SQIVND (reference sequence). The DNA of the CDR3 is TGTGCCAGTAGGGAGACTAGCAAGTATGAGCAGTTCTTC. Translated: CASRETSKYEQFF.

This sequence joins TRBV9 and TRBJ2-5; 7 nucleotides line up with TRBD1. This CDR3 has 15 amino acids. Germline V gene sequence: CDR1 SGDLS, CDR2 YYNGEE. V trimming: 1 base; J trimming: 4 bases; junction bases outside the gene matches: 7. CDR3 nucleotides: TGTGCCAGCAGCGTACGGCGGCAGGGGGTAGAGACCCAGTACTTC. It is translated as CASSVRRQGVETQYF.

This chain connects TRBV5-1 to TRBJ2-1, with 7 nucleotides matching TRBD2. CDR3 length equals 14 residues. Trimming at V came to 4 bases and at J to 7 bases, leaving 8 bases not matched to a gene. Germline V gene sequence: CDR1 SGHRS, CDR2 YFSETQ. DNA for the CDR3: TGCGCCAGCAGCAATCGGACTAGTTTTAATGAGCAGTTCTTC. As protein: CASSNRTSFNEQFF.

The chain recombines TRBV29-1 with TRBJ1-4, with TRBD1 matching 10 bases. This CDR3 spans 14 amino acids. J gave up 6 bases and V 7 bases, and 8 bases lay outside the gene matches. From germline, CDR1 is SQVTM and CDR2 ANQGSEA. CDR3 sequence reads: CSAISGTGDEKLFF. DNA of the CDR3: TGCAGCGCTATCTCCGGGACAGGGGATGAAAAACTGTTTTTT.

The rearrangement uses TRBV6-5 and TRBJ2-3; the match to TRBD2 covers 7 bases. This CDR3 region has 15 residues. CDR1 and CDR2 from the germline V gene are MNHEY and SVGAGI. V lost 0 bases to trimming and J lost 4 bases; unmatched junction nucleotides: 4. The CDR3 DNA reads as TGTGCCAGCAGTTACTCGAGAGGGAGGGCAGATACGCAGTATTTT. Protein product: CASSYSRGRADTQYF.

The chain carries TRBV7-2 and TRBJ2-6, with D perhaps matching TRBD1 (6 bases). The V end was cut by 5 bases, the J end by 0 bases, with 17 bases between. CDR1 is SGHTA, CDR2 FQGNSA, per germline. This CDR3 is 18 amino acids long. DNA of the CDR3: TGTGCCAGCAGCCTGCCGGGACATCCGTACTCTGGGGCCAACGTCCTGACTTTC. Translating it yields CASSLPGHPYSGANVLTF.

This rearrangement joins TRBV19 to TRBJ1-6, with D perhaps TRBD1 (5 bases). The germline V and J ends were trimmed by 4 bases and 9 bases, with 10 bases remaining between them. The CDR3 consists of 13 residues. CDR1 LNHDA and CDR2 SQIVND come from the germline V gene (reference sequence). The CDR3 DNA is TGTGCCAGTAGTAGTGGGACTCTTTCACCCCTCCACTTT. Amino acid sequence: CASSSGTLSPLHF.

The V call is TRBV6-5, the J call TRBJ1-5; 10 bases line up with TRBD1. Germline V gene sequence: CDR1 MNHEY, CDR2 SVGAGI. After removal of 5 bases from V and 5 bases from J, the junction contained 6 bases not matched to a gene. This CDR3 is 15 amino acids long. The CDR3 spells CASSPTGGLHQPQHF. The CDR3 DNA follows: TGTGCCAGCAGTCCGACAGGGGGCTTACATCAGCCCCAGCATTTT.

This chain connects TRBV5-1 to TRBJ2-7; 9 nucleotides match TRBD1. The V gene end was trimmed by 4 bases and the J gene end by 3 bases; junction bases not matched to a gene: 5. Per the germline V gene, CDR1 is SGHRS and CDR2 is YFSETQ. CDR3 length: 14 residues. Here the CDR3 reads CASSTGTGHYEQYV. The CDR3 region has the DNA TGCGCCAGCAGCACCGGGACAGGGCACTACGAGCAGTACGTC.

This chain joins TRBV12-3 or TRBV12-4 and TRBJ1-4; maybe TRBD1 (5 bases). The ends were cut back, 7 bases at V and 8 bases at J, with 14 bases in the middle. The CDR3 runs 13 residues. For the CDR3, the DNA is TGTGCCAGCACCGGCCAGGGTGACGAAAAACTGTTTTTT. Residues: CASTGQGDEKLFF.

This clone was found a few times. The genes are TRBV3-1 (or the pseudogene TRBV3-2) and TRBJ1-6; weak D call: TRBD1 (5 bases). From germline, CDR1 is LGHDT and CDR2 YNNKEL (reference sequence). Deletions cut 2 bases from V and 9 bases from J, with 14 bases between. The CDR3 loop spans 15 amino acids. The CDR3 protein is CASSQRDRGFSPLHF. CDR3 in DNA: TGTGCCAGCAGCCAAAGGGACCGTGGATTTTCACCCCTCCACTTT.

The chain has TRBV9 and TRBJ2-1; D possibly corresponds to TRBD2 (5 bases). Germline lookup yields CDR1 SGDLS and CDR2 YYNGEE. Trimming took off 0 bases at V and 9 bases at J, with 13 bases between the two ends. The CDR3 is 14 amino acids. The CDR3 bases are TGTGCCAGCAGCGTAGACGGGGATTACGGTGAGCAGTTCTTC. Translation gives CASSVDGDYGEQFF. The full variable domain, rest sourced from reference TRBV9 and TRBJ2-1, is DSGVTQTPKHLITATGQRVTLRCSPRSGDLSVYWYQQSLDQGLQFLIQYYNGEERAKGNILERFSAQQFPDLHSELNLSSLELGDSALYFCASSVDGDYGEQFFGPGTRLTVL.

The chain links TRBV9 to TRBJ2-5, with a possible D match to TRBD2 (6 bases). CDR1 is SGDLS, CDR2 YYNGEE, per germline. Between the trimmed V and J ends, which lost 4 bases and 5 bases, there was a span of 15 bases. This CDR3 has 14 amino acids. The CDR3, as DNA: TGTGCCAGCAGCATCCGGGACGGAGGGGAGACCCAGTACTTC. Translated, it gives CASSIRDGGETQYF.

The count of this clone is one. V usage is TRBV3-1 (or the pseudogene TRBV3-2) and J usage is TRBJ1-3; D call uncertain. CDR1 and CDR2 (germline): LGHDT, YNNKEL (reference sequence). The V end was cut by 0 bases, the J end by 7 bases, with 7 bases between. The CDR3 has 13 residues. CDR3 sequence: CASSQDMGNTIYF. CDR3 nucleotides: TGTGCCAGCAGCCAAGATATGGGGAACACCATATATTTT.

The V call is TRBV27, the J call TRBJ1-5, with D unresolved. Germline CDR1 MNHEY, CDR2 SMNVEV (reference sequence). This CDR3 has 14 amino acids. Trimming removed 8 bases at V and 0 bases at J, with 11 bases between. In DNA form, the CDR3 reads TGTGCCAGCCGTCAGGCAGATAGCAATCAGCCCCAGCATTTT. Amino acids: CASRQADSNQPQHF.

This chain connects TRBV7-2 to TRBJ1-5, with D unresolved. This CDR3 contains 14 residues. The V gene's germline CDR1 is SGHTA and CDR2 FQGNSA. V shed 2 bases and J shed 4 bases, with 9 bases lying between them. Written as DNA, the CDR3 is TGTGCCAGCAGCTTAAGTACAGTAAATCAGCCCCAGCATTTT. It yields the protein CASSLSTVNQPQHF. The variable domain in full, with the rest retrieved from reference TRBV7-2 and TRBJ1-5, is GAGVSQSPSNKVTEKGKDVELRCDPISGHTALYWYRQSLGQGLEFLIYFQGNSAPDKSGLPSDRFSAERTGGSVSTLTIQRTQQEDSAVYLCASSLSTVNQPQHFGDGTRLSIL.